This T cell receptor beta chain was identified in a study of identical twins. Overall study findings and caveats: Insertion counts were lower in abundant cord blood beta clonotypes, a trend that memory repertoires did not show. Low generation probability was overrepresented in out-of-frame alpha sequences shared by twins. The study found weaker excess twin sharing in beta out-of-frame sequences.

With 2 bases clipped from V and 4 bases from J, the junction kept 5 bases outside the gene matches. Germline CDR1 reads LNHNV; CDR2 reads YYDKDF (reference sequence). The CDR3 contains 15 residues. This clonotype has a handful of counts. What it binds is unknown. In TCRdb, the 5' RACE reads were re-called with MiXCR into one record per CDR3 protein. The sample holds around 1.7 million distinct CDR3 sequences, under 35% seen once. This clonotype was sampled from a newborn girl in good health. The sample comprised cord blood. This chain links TRBV15 with TRBJ2-1; 7 bases are a match to TRBD2. In DNA, the CDR3 is TGTGCCACCAGCAGACACCCGGGACTATACAATGAGCAGTTCTTC. This sequence encodes CATSRHPGLYNEQFF.